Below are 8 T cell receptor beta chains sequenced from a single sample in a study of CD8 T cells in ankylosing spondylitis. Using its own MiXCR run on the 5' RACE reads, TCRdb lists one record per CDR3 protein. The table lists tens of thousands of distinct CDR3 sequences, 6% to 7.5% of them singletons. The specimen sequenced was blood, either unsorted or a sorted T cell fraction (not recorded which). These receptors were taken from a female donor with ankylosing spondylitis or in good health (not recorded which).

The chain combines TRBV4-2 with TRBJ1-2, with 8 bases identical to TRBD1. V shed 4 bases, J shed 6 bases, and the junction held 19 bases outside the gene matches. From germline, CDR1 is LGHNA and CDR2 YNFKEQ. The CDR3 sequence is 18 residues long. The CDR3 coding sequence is TGTGCCAGCAGCCCCGGGCAACAGGGGGTAGGCATAGAAAATGGCTACACCTTC. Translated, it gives CASSPGQQGVGIENGYTF.

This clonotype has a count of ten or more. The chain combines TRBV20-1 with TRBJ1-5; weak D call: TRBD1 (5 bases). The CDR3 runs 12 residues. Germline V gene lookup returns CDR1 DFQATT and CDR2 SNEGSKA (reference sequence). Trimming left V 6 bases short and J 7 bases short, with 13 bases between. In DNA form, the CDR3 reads TGCAGTGCCCAGATTGGGACGCAGCCCCAGCATTTT. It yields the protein CSAQIGTQPQHF.

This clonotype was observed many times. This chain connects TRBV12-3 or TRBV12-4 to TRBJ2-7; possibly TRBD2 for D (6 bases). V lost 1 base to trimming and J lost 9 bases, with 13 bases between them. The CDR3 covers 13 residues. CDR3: CASSLGGENRQYV. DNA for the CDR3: TGTGCCAGCAGTTTAGGGGGGGAAAATCGGCAGTACGTC.

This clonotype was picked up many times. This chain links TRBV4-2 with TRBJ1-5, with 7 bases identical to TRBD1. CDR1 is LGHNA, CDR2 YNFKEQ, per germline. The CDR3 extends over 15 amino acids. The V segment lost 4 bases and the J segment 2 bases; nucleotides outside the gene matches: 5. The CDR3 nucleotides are TGTGCCAGCAGCCTGACAGGGTGGGGCAATCAGCCCCAGCATTTT. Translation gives CASSLTGWGNQPQHF.

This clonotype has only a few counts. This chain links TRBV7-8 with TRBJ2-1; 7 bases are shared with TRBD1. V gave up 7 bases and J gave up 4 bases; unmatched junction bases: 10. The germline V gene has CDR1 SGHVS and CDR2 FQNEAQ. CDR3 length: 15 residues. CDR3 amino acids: CASTWRRDSYNEQFF. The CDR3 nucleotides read TGTGCCAGCACATGGCGCCGGGACAGTTACAATGAGCAGTTCTTC.

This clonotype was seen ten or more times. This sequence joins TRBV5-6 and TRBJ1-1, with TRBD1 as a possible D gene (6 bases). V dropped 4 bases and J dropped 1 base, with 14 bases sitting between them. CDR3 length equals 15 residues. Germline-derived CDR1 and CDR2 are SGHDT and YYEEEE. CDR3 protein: CASSPMGHPNTEAFF. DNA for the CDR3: TGTGCCAGCAGCCCGATGGGACATCCGAACACTGAAGCTTTCTTT.

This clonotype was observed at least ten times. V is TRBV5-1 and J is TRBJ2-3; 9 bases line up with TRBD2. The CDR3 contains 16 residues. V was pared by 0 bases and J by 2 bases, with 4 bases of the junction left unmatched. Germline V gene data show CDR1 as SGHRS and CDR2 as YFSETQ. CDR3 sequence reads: CASSLVAGALTDTQYF. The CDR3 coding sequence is TGCGCCAGCAGCTTGGTAGCGGGGGCCCTCACAGATACGCAGTATTTT.

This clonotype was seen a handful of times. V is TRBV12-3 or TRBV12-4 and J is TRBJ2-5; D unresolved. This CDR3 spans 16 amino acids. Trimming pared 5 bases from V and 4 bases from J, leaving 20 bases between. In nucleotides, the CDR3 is TGTGCCAGCAGTCACCCGAGGCCCACCCCTCGAGAGACCCAGTACTTC. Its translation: CASSHPRPTPRETQYF.